This TCR beta chain was sequenced in a study of T cells in Graves' hyperthyroidism and ophthalmopathy (dated by TCRdb to about 2019). Context from the whole study: Peripheral blood samples were taken at the time of initial diagnosis, prior to any treatment. In about 6 Graves' hyperthyroidism patients, the study also compared T-cell repertoires from thyroid tissue with T-cell repertoires from blood. The approximately 100 discovery patients were randomly divided into training and test sets at a 7:3 ratio. To identify TCR V-J signatures that set the groups apart, the researchers used a discovery cohort of about a hundred patients, made up of 40 to 45 with Graves' ophthalmopathy and some 58 with stable Graves' hyperthyroidism. The paper reports TCR Vbeta CDR3 sequencing of about 140 peripheral blood samples: some 44 ophthalmopathy, over 70 hyperthyroidism and 17 progressor patients. After sampling, hyperthyroidism patients received methimazole starting at 30 mg daily, and ophthalmopathy patients received high-dose intravenous methylprednisolone. Prospective prediction of ophthalmopathy was tested in an independent validation cohort of some 19 hyperthyroidism patients and approximately 17 patients who later progressed to ophthalmopathy.

To note about this clonotype: Its antigen is still unknown. No qualities accompany the bases; no much larger clone lies one base away.

Broader findings and caveats from the paper: Blood samples also contained most of the expanded thyroid clonotypes (frequency above 0.001), which suggests that blood repertoires may reflect thyroid immune responses. A 13 V-J signature model separated ophthalmopathy from stable hyperthyroidism, with roughly 88% sensitivity and just under 84% specificity in cross-validation and 80%/75% in testing. No statistical method was used to set the sample size in advance, and investigators knew the group allocation. In validation, the model predicted progression to ophthalmopathy with approximately 69% sensitivity and 72% to 75% specificity, a median of roughly seven months before onset.

The CDR3 measures 15 amino acids from cysteine to phenylalanine. Just CDR3 DNA is preserved here, 45 bases in frame from base 1. CDR1 MGHRA and CDR2 YSYEKL were looked up in the germline V gene. V lost 0 bases and J lost 7 bases, and the count of bases not matched to a germline gene is 7. Hyperthyroidism patients were aged 18 to 65 years and newly diagnosed, with disease duration of less than 2 months. Patients with uncontrolled infections, other autoimmune diseases, pregnancy or lactation were excluded. Diagnoses were based on clinical symptoms, serum thyroxine and TRAb, thyroid ultrasound and orbital computed tomography. Blood from progressor patients was collected at the time of first diagnosis with hyperthyroidism, before any ophthalmopathy symptoms had appeared. PBMCs were isolated from more than 9 ml of fresh peripheral blood by Ficoll-Paque density gradient centrifugation. Progressor patients were initially diagnosed with Graves' hyperthyroidism and developed ophthalmopathy during follow-up. Total RNA was extracted using Trizol reagent, and RNA quality was assessed on an Agilent 2100 Bioanalyzer.

Amplification of TCR beta CDR3 regions was carried out from RNA transcripts. For the first round of RT-PCR on the TCR CDR3, the HTBI primer set was used together with the Qiagen OneStep RT-PCR kit. Libraries were constructed in a second round of multiplex PCR, after which size selection and purification were performed. Paired-end sequencing of the libraries was performed with 100 bp reads on an Illumina HiSeq2000. In the authors' own workflow: SOAPnuke was used to process the raw data, removing reads that contained adapters or uncalled bases, had a mean Phred below 15, or lacked an exact match to the constant primer or identifier. High-quality paired reads were merged with COPE v1.2.5, and unique nucleotide sequences were defined as clonotypes. Clonotypes were aligned to IMGT TRBV, TRBD and TRBJ reference segments using MiTCR v1.1. Only V-J combinations with frequency above 0.0001, covering roughly 99% of repertoires, were analysed. A TCS score was defined as the ratio of F50 (clonal expansion) to E x V (chaos), with BLOSUM62-based TCRdist applied between CDR3 peptides within each V-J. Welch's t-statistics and random forest reduced around 550 V-J features to about 13, which were used in a naive Bayes classifier (R e1071). TCRdb trimmed public reads at Q25 via fastp, called clones via MiXCR and kept in-frame beta chains. Every CDR3 protein is listed once, alongside the most common genes and DNA of its rows. The V and J calls come from TCRdb's annotation, not from the publication. This sample is represented by 650,000 to 850,000 distinct CDR3 sequences; 15% to 20% of them were singletons. The ten biggest clones cover around 15% of the sample.

The chain uses TRBV4-1 and TRBJ2-7; 9 central bases correspond to TRBD2. The sequencing input was blood. This receptor was obtained from a woman in her forties or fifties with Graves' hyperthyroidism that later progressed to Graves' ophthalmopathy. The CDR3 amino acid sequence is: CASSQEGGGAGEQYF. The DNA is as follows: TGCGCCAGCAGCCAAGAAGGCGGGGGGGCTGGAGAGCAGTACTTC.